The present entry profiles one TCR beta chain with its context. Its antigen is currently unknown. Eight separate reactions per sample served to make cDNA. TCRdb reprocessed the 5' RACE reads and keeps a single row for each CDR3 protein, giving no DNA. The sample table sets out 45,000 or so distinct CDR3 sequences. This sample was taken from a study of monozygotic twins with inflammatory bowel disease. General study findings and limits: Sharing of clonotypes with others was lower in IBD patients than in healthy twins, and this was especially so with disease activity.

The CDR3 runs to 13 residues. Per germline, CDR1 MNHEY and CDR2 SVGEGT. The sample taken for sequencing was blood. The receptor comes from a human donor with ulcerative colitis or Crohn's disease, or a healthy co-twin of an affected twin (not recorded which). The chain employs TRBV6-2 or TRBV6-3 and TRBJ2-2; TCRdb reports TRBD2, a call that lacks DNA to check it against. This chain's CDR3 is CASSGREAGELFF.